This T cell receptor beta chain was found in a study of cytomegalovirus exposure and HLA in healthy donors. CDR1 is MDHEN and CDR2 is SYDVKM in the germline V gene. This CDR3 contains 16 residues. Trimming took off 6 bases at V and 0 bases at J, with 15 bases between the two ends. PCR employed 60 Vbeta and 13 Jbeta primers. Profiled with immunoSEQ multiplex PCR; TCRdb holds only in-frame clones, not every one. This repertoire shows under 130,000 clones, around 82% found once; its top ten account for 10%. The rearrangement links TRBV28 to TRBJ1-5; no clear D. The sequencing input was PBMCs. The receptor's source is a woman under 30 in good health and CMV-seropositive. The DNA for the CDR3 is TGTGCCAGCAGGTTTGGGCGGGGATATAGCAATCAGCCCCAGCATTTT. This encodes CASRFGRGYSNQPQHF. Full variable domain (rest looked up from reference TRBV28 and TRBJ1-5): DVKVTQSSRYLVKRTGEKVFLECVQDMDHENMFWYRQDPGLGLRLIYFSYDVKMKEKGDIPEGYSVSREKKERFSLILESASTNQTSMYLCASRFGRGYSNQPQHFGDGTRLSIL.